Shown below are 17 T cell receptor beta chains from a single sample sequenced in a study of T-cell reconstitution after alpha-beta-depleted transplantation in children (dated by TCRdb to 2016 to 2017). The treatment or condition label corresponds to: allogeneic hematopoietic cell transplantation with graft depleted of TCRalphabeta T cells and CD19 B cells. Library method: PCR. Instrument used: Illumina HiSeq 2500. To normalize quantification of the TCRbeta repertoire, the TCR libraries were built with molecular barcoding that relied on unique molecular identifiers. TCRdb passed the public sequencing reads through fastp at Q25 and MiXCR, retaining productive beta sequences. Each CDR3 protein appears once, grouped with its most common genes and DNA. For this sample the table gives approximately 350,000 distinct CDR3 sequences, of which about 17% were detected only once. Roughly 41% of the sample is held by the ten biggest clonotypes.

The specimen comprised PBMCs, mostly from graft donor cells, sampled 360 days after TCRalphabeta/CD19-depleted stem cell transplant. The receptor source for this set is a male patient between 2 and 15 years old who had a stem cell transplant for acute lymphoblastic leukemia, so the T cells may come from the graft donor.

This clonotype was picked up a small number of times. The V call is TRBV20-1, the J call TRBJ2-3; D unclear. The CDR3 has 13 amino acids. With 3 bases removed from V and 0 bases from J, the gap between germline ends came to 7 bases. Germline values: CDR1 DFQATT, CDR2 SNEGSKA (reference sequence). CDR3 region: CSARVASTDTQYF. The CDR3 DNA sequence: TGCAGTGCTAGGGTTGCTAGCACAGATACGCAGTATTTT.

The rearrangement joins TRBV7-3 to TRBJ2-7; D remains unclear. V was cut by 2 bases and J by 3 bases, with 8 bases left in between. The CDR3 has 13 amino acids. From germline, CDR1 is SGHTA and CDR2 FQGTGA. CDR3 loop: CASSLGPNYEQYF. The CDR3, as DNA: TGTGCCAGCAGCTTAGGCCCAAACTACGAGCAGTACTTC.

This clonotype was detected a few times. The chain combines TRBV18 with TRBJ2-1; D is possibly TRBD1 (6 bases). The CDR3 runs 16 residues. Germline V gene sequence: CDR1 KGHSH, CDR2 LQKENI. Between the trimmed V and J ends, which lost 3 bases and 4 bases, there was a span of 16 bases. The CDR3: CASSPIPGASYNEQFF. As DNA, the CDR3 is TGTGCCAGCTCACCGATACCAGGGGCTTCATACAATGAGCAGTTCTTC.

This clonotype came up a few times. The chain recombines TRBV6-2 or TRBV6-3 with TRBJ2-4; D is possibly TRBD1 (6 bases). The germline V and J ends were trimmed by 5 bases and 0 bases, with 14 bases remaining between them. Looked up from germline, CDR1 is MNHEY and CDR2 is SVGEGT. The CDR3 contains 16 residues. The CDR3 sequence: CASSLDRRLAKNIQYF. The CDR3 DNA reads TGTGCCAGCAGTCTCGACAGGAGACTAGCCAAAAACATTCAGTACTTC.

The V call is TRBV12-3 or TRBV12-4, the J call TRBJ2-1; 7 positions match TRBD2. The CDR3 length is 16 residues. Trimming removed 3 bases from V and 4 bases from J; junction bases left unmatched: 9. This CDR3 reads CASSFHLAEVYNEQFF. The CDR3 bases are TGTGCCAGCAGTTTCCACCTAGCGGAGGTTTACAATGAGCAGTTCTTC.

The chain recombines TRBV19 with TRBJ2-5, with D possibly TRBD1 on 6 matching bases. The V and J ends lost 5 bases and 6 bases respectively, with 16 bases between them. Germline CDR1 is LNHDA and CDR2 is SQIVND (reference sequence). CDR3 length equals 14 residues. As DNA, the CDR3 is TGTGCCAGTAGTGCCCGGGACAACACAAAGACCCAGTACTTC. Translated: CASSARDNTKTQYF.

There are a few counts of this clonotype. The chain has TRBV4-2 and TRBJ2-7; 7 bases fit TRBD2. Germline V CDR1 and CDR2: LGHNA, YNFKEQ. The CDR3 totals 13 residues. Losses at the gene ends were 0 bases for V and 12 bases for J; bases not matched to a gene: 8. The CDR3, as DNA: TGTGCCAGCAGCCAAGATATTTTGCGGGAGAGGTACTTC. Its translation: CASSQDILRERYF.

This clonotype was detected a few times. The CDR3 nucleotides are TGCGCCAGCAGCTTCGTCTCCCCGGCCCAAGAGACCCAGTACTTC. Encoded protein: CASSFVSPAQETQYF. The V call is TRBV5-1, the J call TRBJ2-5, with D hard to call. The length of the CDR3 is 15 residues. CDR1 is SGHRS, CDR2 YFSETQ, per germline. The ends were cut back, 2 bases at V and 1 base at J, with 12 bases in the middle.

The J gene is TRBJ2-6, the V gene TRBV7-6; 8 bases agree with TRBD1. V shed 5 bases and J 0 bases; nucleotides not matched to a gene: 12. Germline assignment: CDR1 SGHVS and CDR2 FNYEAQ. This CDR3 is 19 amino acids long. CDR3 nucleotides: TGTGCCAGCAGCCGCTACACCGGGACAGGCAGCTCTGGGGCCAACGTCCTGACTTTC. Its translation: CASSRYTGTGSSGANVLTF.

This clonotype turned up a few times. This rearrangement joins TRBV28 to TRBJ2-1; 7 bases agree with TRBD2. The germline CDR1 and CDR2 sequences are MDHEN and SYDVKM. The trim removed 7 bases at V and 4 bases at J, leaving 13 bases unmatched. This CDR3 has 16 residues. CDR3 in DNA: TGTGCCAGCACATCCCTCCGGGAGGTAGATTACAATGAGCAGTTCTTC. Protein product: CASTSLREVDYNEQFF. Complete variable domain (other parts from reference TRBV28 and TRBJ2-1): DVKVTQSSRYLVKRTGEKVFLECVQDMDHENMFWYRQDPGLGLRLIYFSYDVKMKEKGDIPEGYSVSREKKERFSLILESASTNQTSMYLCASTSLREVDYNEQFFGPGTRLTVL.

This clonotype came up a few times. The genes are TRBV29-1 and TRBJ2-1; D unresolved. CDR1 is SQVTM and CDR2 is ANQGSEA in the germline V gene. The length of the CDR3 is 12 residues. V was clipped by 1 base and J by 10 bases, with 11 bases between them. CDR3 sequence reads: CSVEGGSYEQFF. The CDR3, as DNA: TGCAGCGTTGAAGGTGGCAGCTACGAGCAGTTCTTC.

About this clonotype itself: It may be a read error: a sequence one base away is much more abundant. This chain joins TRBV28 and TRBJ2-7, with TRBD2 matching over 7 bases. The V gene end was trimmed by 6 bases and the J gene end by 6 bases; junction bases not matched to a gene: 8. The CDR3 has 13 residues. The germline CDR1 and CDR2 sequences are MDHEN and SYDVKM. The CDR3 loop reads CASRDGGYGEQYF. CDR3 sequence (DNA): TGTGCCAGCAGGGACGGGGGGTATGGCGAGCAGTACTTC.

This clonotype was observed at least ten times. Here the CDR3 DNA reads TGTGCCAGCAGCACACCCGGGACAGGTCATAACTATGGCTACACCTTC. Protein product: CASSTPGTGHNYGYTF. This chain links TRBV7-9 with TRBJ1-2; 8 bases agree with TRBD1. Germline CDR1 and CDR2: SEHNR and FQNEAQ (reference sequence). This CDR3 is built from 16 residues. Unmatched junction bases numbered 9, after V lost 5 bases and J lost 1 base.

The V gene is TRBV20-1, the J gene TRBJ2-1, with TRBD2 matching 15 bases. The CDR3 is made up of 16 amino acids. In germline, CDR1 is DFQATT, CDR2 SNEGSKA (reference sequence). The V gene end was trimmed by 1 base and the J gene end by 4 bases; junction bases not matched to a gene: 2. The CDR3 sequence: CSARGTSGRDYNEQFF. DNA for the CDR3: TGCAGTGCTAGAGGGACTAGCGGGAGGGATTACAATGAGCAGTTCTTC.

The V call is TRBV6-5, the J call TRBJ2-7, with D tentatively TRBD1 (6 bases). Trimming shortened V by 3 bases and J by 5 bases, and 14 bases separated the two germline ends. The CDR3 consists of 14 residues. Germline V gene lookup returns CDR1 MNHEY and CDR2 SVGAGI. This chain's CDR3 is CASSYHGAGDEQYF. The DNA for the CDR3 is TGTGCCAGCAGTTATCATGGGGCAGGGGACGAGCAGTACTTC.

In this sample, this clonotype turned up a few times. The rearrangement links TRBV4-1 to TRBJ2-7, with a possible D match to TRBD1 (6 bases). This CDR3 has 14 amino acids. V shed 3 bases and J shed 0 bases, with 9 bases lying between them. Germline values: CDR1 MGHRA, CDR2 YSYEKL. Written as DNA, the CDR3 is TGCGCCAGCAGCCATGCAGGGGTCTCCTACGAGCAGTACTTC. Translating it yields CASSHAGVSYEQYF.

This chain joins TRBV4-3 and TRBJ2-3; D possibly matches TRBD1 or TRBD2 (6 bases each). Germline lookup yields CDR1 LGHNA and CDR2 YSLEER. Between the trimmed V and J ends, which lost 0 bases and 10 bases, there was a span of 20 bases. The CDR3 consists of 16 residues. As DNA, the CDR3 is TGCGCCAGCAGCCAAGATTGGAGGGGGACTGGCATTCCGCAGTATTTT. The encoded protein is CASSQDWRGTGIPQYF.